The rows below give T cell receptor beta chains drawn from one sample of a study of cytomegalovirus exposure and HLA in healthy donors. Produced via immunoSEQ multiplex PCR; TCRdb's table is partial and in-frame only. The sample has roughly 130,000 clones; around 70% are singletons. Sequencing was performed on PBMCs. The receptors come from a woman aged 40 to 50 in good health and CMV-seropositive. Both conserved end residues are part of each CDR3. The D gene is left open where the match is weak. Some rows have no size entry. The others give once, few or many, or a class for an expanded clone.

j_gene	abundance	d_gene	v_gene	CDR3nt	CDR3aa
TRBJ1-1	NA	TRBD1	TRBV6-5	TGTGCCAGCAGTGACGACAGGGGGTCGAGAGCTTTCTTT	CASSDDRGSRAFF
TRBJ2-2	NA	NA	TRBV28	TGTGCCACGACAGTCACCGGGGAGCTGTTTTTT	CATTVTGELFF
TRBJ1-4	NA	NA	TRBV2	TGTGCCAGCAGGCGGGCCCCGGCAACTAATGAAAAACTGTTTTTT	CASRRAPATNEKLFF
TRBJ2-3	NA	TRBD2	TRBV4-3	TGCGCCAGCAGCCAAGAAAGGGGCGGGGGGCCTTCAACGCAGTATTTT	CASSQERGGGPSTQYF
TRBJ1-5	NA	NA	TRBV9	TGTGCCAGCAGCGTAGACGCATCGAGTAACAATCAGCCCCAGCATTTT	CASSVDASSNNQPQHF
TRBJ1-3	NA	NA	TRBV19	TGTGCCAGTCGACCCGGGAGGAGATCTGGAAACACCATATATTTT	CASRPGRRSGNTIYF
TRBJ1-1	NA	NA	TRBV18	TGTGCCAGCTCACCAGAGGGGAGGGCCACTGAAGCTTTCTTT	CASSPEGRATEAFF
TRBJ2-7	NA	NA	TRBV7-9	TGTGCCAGCAGCCCGTCGGGGTGGGAGCAGTACTTC	CASSPSGWEQYF
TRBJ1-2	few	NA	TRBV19	TGTGCCAGTAGTATAAGCGGTGGTGGCTACACCTTC	CASSISGGGYTF
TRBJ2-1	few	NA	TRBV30	TGTGCCTGGAATTCCCCTCCCTACAATGAGCAGTTCTTC	CAWNSPPYNEQFF
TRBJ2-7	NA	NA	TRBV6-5	TGTGCCAGCAGTCAGCAAACAGGGCCCTACGAGCAGTACTTC	CASSQQTGPYEQYF
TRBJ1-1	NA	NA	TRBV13	TGTGCCAGCAGCTTAAGAGGGCAGGTGAACACTGAAGCTTTCTTT	CASSLRGQVNTEAFF
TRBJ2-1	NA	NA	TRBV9	TGTGCCAGCAGCGTCGGACTCCAGGGGAATGAGCAGTTCTTC	CASSVGLQGNEQFF
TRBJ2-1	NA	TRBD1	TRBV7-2	TGTGCCAGCAGCCTGGGACAGGGGGCCCACAATGAGCAGTTCTTC	CASSLGQGAHNEQFF
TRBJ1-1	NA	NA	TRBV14	TGTGCCAGCAGCCAAGGGACATCCTACACTGAAGCTTTCTTT	CASSQGTSYTEAFF
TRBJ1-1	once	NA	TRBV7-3	TGTGCCAGCAGCAATGTTGGGGCAGGGGTTACTGAAGCTTTCTTT	CASSNVGAGVTEAFF
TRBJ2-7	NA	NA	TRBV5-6	TGTGCCAGCAGCCGCCGCGCATACGAGCAGTACTTC	CASSRRAYEQYF
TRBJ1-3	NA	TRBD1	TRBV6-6	TGTGCCAGCAGTTACAGAGACAGGGGAACTAGAAACACCATATATTTT	CASSYRDRGTRNTIYF
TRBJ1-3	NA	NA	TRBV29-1	TGCAGCGTTGTCTGGACTTCTGGAAACACCATATATTTT	CSVVWTSGNTIYF
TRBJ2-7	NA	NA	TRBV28	TGTGCCAGCAGTTTGCAGGGGGGCTCCTACGAGCAGTACTTC	CASSLQGGSYEQYF
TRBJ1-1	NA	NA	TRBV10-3	TGTGCCATCAGTGACACGGGACTTAAGAACACTGAAGCTTTCTTT	CAISDTGLKNTEAFF
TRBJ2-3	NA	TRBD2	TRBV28	TGTGCCAGCAGTTGGGCTGGGGGGGTAGATACGCAGTATTTT	CASSWAGGVDTQYF
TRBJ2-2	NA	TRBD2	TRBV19	TGTGCCAGTAGGCGGGGACTAGCCCAATGGTCCCCGACCGGGGAGCTGTTTTTT	CASRRGLAQWSPTGELFF
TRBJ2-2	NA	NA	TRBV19	TGTGCCAGTAGTATTTCAGGGAACACCGGGGAGCTGTTTTTT	CASSISGNTGELFF
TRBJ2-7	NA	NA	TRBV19	TGTGCCAGTTCCCCGTTCAACTCTCCCCACGAGCAGTACTTC	CASSPFNSPHEQYF
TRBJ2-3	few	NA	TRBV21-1	TGTGCCAGCAGCCCCCGGAAAGCGGGAGGGAACACAGATACGCAGTATTTT	CASSPRKAGGNTDTQYF
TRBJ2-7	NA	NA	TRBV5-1	TGCGCCAGCAGCCTAAACCGGGGGTACGAGCAGTACTTC	CASSLNRGYEQYF
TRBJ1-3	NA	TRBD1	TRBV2	TGTGCCAGCAGGCCGGGGACAGGGGGAACTGGAAACACCATATATTTT	CASRPGTGGTGNTIYF
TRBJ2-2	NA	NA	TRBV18	TGTGCCAGCTCACCCACAGGGTTGAACACCGGGGAGCTGTTTTTT	CASSPTGLNTGELFF
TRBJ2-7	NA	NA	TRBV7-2	TGTGCCAGCAGTTTTGAGAGGGCCTACGAGCAGTACTTC	CASSFERAYEQYF
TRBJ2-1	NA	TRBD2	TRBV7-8	TGTGCCAGCAGCTACCGGGGACAAGCCCTAGCGGGGGGCCGGTTTAATGAGCAGTTCTTC	CASSYRGQALAGGRFNEQFF
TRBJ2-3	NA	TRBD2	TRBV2	TGTGCCAGTTGGAGCGGGGGGCACACAGATACGCAGTATTTT	CASWSGGHTDTQYF
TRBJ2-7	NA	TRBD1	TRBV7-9	TGTTCCAGCAGCTCCACCGGGACAGGGCCAGCCGAGCAGTACTTC	CSSSSTGTGPAEQYF
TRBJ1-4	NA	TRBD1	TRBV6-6	TGTGCCAGCAGTCCCCCGGGACAGGGACGCGAAAAACTGTTTTTT	CASSPPGQGREKLFF
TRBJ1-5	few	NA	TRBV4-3	TGCGCCAGCAGCCAGAGTACGGAGGGACGGCCCCAGCATTTT	CASSQSTEGRPQHF
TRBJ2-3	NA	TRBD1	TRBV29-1	TGCAGCGTGGGACGGACAGGGGTCGATACGCAGTATTTT	CSVGRTGVDTQYF
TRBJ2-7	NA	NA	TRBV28	TGTGCCATCCGGCACCCACTCCGGGTCCCCGAGCAGTACTTC	CAIRHPLRVPEQYF
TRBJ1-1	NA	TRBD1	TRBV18	TGTGCCAGCTCACCGACAGGGGGCTCTGAAGCTTTCTTT	CASSPTGGSEAFF
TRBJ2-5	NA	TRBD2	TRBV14	TGTGCCAGCAGCCGAGGACTAGCGGGAGGGCCAGAGACCCAGTACTTC	CASSRGLAGGPETQYF
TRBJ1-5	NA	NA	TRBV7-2	TGTGCCAGCAGCTTAGGGTCAGGGCTCAATCAGCCCCAGCATTTT	CASSLGSGLNQPQHF
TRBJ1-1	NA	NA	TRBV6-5	TGTGCCACCGTGATGGTTTATAGCGGGTACACTGAAGCTTTCTTT	CATVMVYSGYTEAFF
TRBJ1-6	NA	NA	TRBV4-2	TGTGCCAGCAGCGCACAGGGACCGTCCTATAATTCACCCCTCCACTTT	CASSAQGPSYNSPLHF
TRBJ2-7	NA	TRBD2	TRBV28	TGTGCCAGCGTTAGCGGGAGCTCCTACGAGCAGTACTTC	CASVSGSSYEQYF
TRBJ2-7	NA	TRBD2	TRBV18	TGTGCCAGCTCGCTGGGACTAGCGGGGGACGAGCAGTACTTC	CASSLGLAGDEQYF
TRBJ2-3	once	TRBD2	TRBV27	TGTGCCAGCAGCCCGGGACTAGCGTTGAGAGGCACAGATACGCAGTATTTT	CASSPGLALRGTDTQYF